This T cell receptor (beta chain) was profiled in a study of radiation and T cells in renal cell carcinoma. The time point here: blood 4 weeks post-SBRT, at nephrectomy. Regarding treatment: 15 Gy SBRT to primary tumor, nephrectomy 4 weeks later. The patient's renal cell carcinoma had clear cell pathology. Some clones are missing from TCRdb's copy, which holds only in-frame ones; the method was immunoSEQ multiplex PCR. The sample shows about 170,000 clones, roughly 90% of them seen only once. Sequences were derived from blood, sampled from a patient whose treatment included radiotherapy and nephrectomy. The clonotype comes from a woman aged 50 to 65 with renal cell carcinoma.

CDR3 DNA sequence: TGTGCCAGCAGCTTATGGGGTTTCGATGAGCAGTTCTTC. Its protein is CASSLWGFDEQFF. The chain is built from TRBV7-2 and TRBJ2-1; no clear D. Germline CDR1 reads SGHTA; CDR2 reads FQGNSA. The length of the CDR3 is 13 residues. V lost 2 bases to trimming and J lost 8 bases, with 10 bases between them.